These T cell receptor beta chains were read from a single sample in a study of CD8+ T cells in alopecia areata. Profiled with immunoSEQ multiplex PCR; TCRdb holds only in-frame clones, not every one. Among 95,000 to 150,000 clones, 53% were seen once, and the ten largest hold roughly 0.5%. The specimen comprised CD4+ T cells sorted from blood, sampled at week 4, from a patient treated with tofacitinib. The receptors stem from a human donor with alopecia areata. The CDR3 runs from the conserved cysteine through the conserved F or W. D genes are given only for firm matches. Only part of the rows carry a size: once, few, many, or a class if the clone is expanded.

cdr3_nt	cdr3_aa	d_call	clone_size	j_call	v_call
TGTGCCAGCAGCCAAGAAGTTAGGGGGCTCAGCTACACCTTC	CASSQEVRGLSYTF	TRBD1	few	TRBJ1-2	TRBV4-2
TGTGCCTGGAACCGGGCGGATGAAGCTTTCTTT	CAWNRADEAFF	NA	NA	TRBJ1-1	TRBV30
TGTGCCAGCAGCTTGGGAGATCGGGGAGCAACTAATGAAAAACTGTTTTTT	CASSLGDRGATNEKLFF	NA	NA	TRBJ1-4	TRBV7-9
TGTGCCAGCAGCAAGGACGGGGATCAGCCCCAGCATTTT	CASSKDGDQPQHF	NA	NA	TRBJ1-5	TRBV6-6
TGCAGCGTTGAACCCGCACTAAAGAGAAACACCATATATTTT	CSVEPALKRNTIYF	NA	NA	TRBJ1-3	TRBV29-1
TGCGCCAGCAGCCCGGGGTCGGGTTCTGGAAACACCATATATTTT	CASSPGSGSGNTIYF	NA	NA	TRBJ1-3	TRBV5-1
TGTGCCAGCAGCGTACTAGCGGGAACCGGGGAGCTGTTTTTT	CASSVLAGTGELFF	TRBD2	NA	TRBJ2-2	TRBV9
TGTGCCAGCAATGAGGGCACAGGTTACACTGAAGCTTTCTTT	CASNEGTGYTEAFF	NA	NA	TRBJ1-1	TRBV2
TGTGCCAGCAGGACCGGGACTAGCTCCTACAATGAGCAGTTCTTC	CASRTGTSSYNEQFF	TRBD2	NA	TRBJ2-1	TRBV2
TGTGCCAGCAGTTGGCAGGGCGGTGATTCACCCCTCCACTTT	CASSWQGGDSPLHF	NA	NA	TRBJ1-6	TRBV2
TGTGCCAGCACCCGATCGGCAGGTTTCTACAATGAGCAGTTCTTC	CASTRSAGFYNEQFF	NA	NA	TRBJ2-1	TRBV7-6
TGTGCCAGCAGTTTGGCGGTCGGGGAGCTGTTTTTT	CASSLAVGELFF	NA	NA	TRBJ2-2	TRBV27
TGTGCCAGCTCACCAAAAGAGACCCAGTACTTC	CASSPKETQYF	NA	NA	TRBJ2-5	TRBV18
TGTGCCAGCAGCTTAGCGACTAGCACCTACGAGCAGTACTTC	CASSLATSTYEQYF	TRBD2	NA	TRBJ2-7	TRBV7-8
TGCAGCGTTTCTGACAGGGGAAACTATGGCTACACCTTC	CSVSDRGNYGYTF	TRBD1	few	TRBJ1-2	TRBV29-1
TGTGCCAGCAGTGAACTTGGGGGGAGTGGTGGCTACACCTTC	CASSELGGSGGYTF	NA	few	TRBJ1-2	TRBV6-1
TGCGCCAGCAGCTTACCGAACACCGGGGAGCTGTTTTTT	CASSLPNTGELFF	NA	few	TRBJ2-2	TRBV5-1
TGTGCCTGGAGTCGTCGGGCACTAGCGGGAGGCCCTTATTACGAGCAGTACTTC	CAWSRRALAGGPYYEQYF	TRBD2	NA	TRBJ2-7	TRBV30
TGCAGCGTTGATTGGGAGGATCAGCCCCAGCATTTT	CSVDWEDQPQHF	NA	NA	TRBJ1-5	TRBV29-1
TGTGCCAGCAGTGGACCCCTCGGAGATACGCAGTATTTT	CASSGPLGDTQYF	NA	many	TRBJ2-3	TRBV2
TGTGCCAGCAGTTTAAAGGGACAGGGTTACGAGCAGTACTTC	CASSLKGQGYEQYF	TRBD1	few	TRBJ2-7	TRBV27
TGCAGCGTTGAAGAGGGACAGCCCTACACTGAAGCTTTCTTT	CSVEEGQPYTEAFF	TRBD1	NA	TRBJ1-1	TRBV29-1
TGCAGGGGGACTAGCGGGAGGAATGAGCAGTTCTTC	CRGTSGRNEQFF	TRBD2	few	TRBJ2-1	TRBV29-1
TGCAGCGTGGGACAGGCCCTGAACTATGGCTACACCTTC	CSVGQALNYGYTF	TRBD1	few	TRBJ1-2	TRBV29-1
TGTGCCAGCAGAAGGAGGGACAGGGGAAACGGGGAGCTGTTTTTT	CASRRRDRGNGELFF	TRBD1	few	TRBJ2-2	TRBV2
TGCGCCAGCAGCCAAGAGGTGGGGACAGGGGGGTGGAACGAGCAGTACTTC	CASSQEVGTGGWNEQYF	TRBD1	NA	TRBJ2-7	TRBV4-1
TGTGCCAGCAGCGGGGCAGGAGAAGGCTACACCTTC	CASSGAGEGYTF	NA	NA	TRBJ1-2	TRBV2
TGTGCCTGGAGTGTATCGGCGGGGGGAGAGACCCAGTACTTC	CAWSVSAGGETQYF	TRBD2	NA	TRBJ2-5	TRBV30
TGCAGTTCCGGGGGCTACACCTTC	CSSGGYTF	NA	NA	TRBJ1-2	TRBV29-1
TGTGCCTGGAGTACGAGGGGCCCGGGGCCCCAGCATTTT	CAWSTRGPGPQHF	NA	NA	TRBJ1-5	TRBV30
TGTGCCAGCAGCGTAGGGGGTCAGGGCGCCTACGAGCAGTACTTC	CASSVGGQGAYEQYF	NA	NA	TRBJ2-7	TRBV9
TGCGCCAGCAGGCCTCAAGAGACCCAGTACTTC	CASRPQETQYF	NA	many	TRBJ2-5	TRBV5-1
TGTGCCAGCAGCTCGCGGACGGGGAACACTGAAGCTTTCTTT	CASSSRTGNTEAFF	NA	NA	TRBJ1-1	TRBV7-2
TGTGCCTGGAGCGAACTGGGACAAAATAACAATGAGCAGTTCTTC	CAWSELGQNNNEQFF	NA	NA	TRBJ2-1	TRBV30
TGCGCCAGCAGCTTCCCCCAGACAGGGTCCAATGAGCAGTTCTTC	CASSFPQTGSNEQFF	TRBD1	NA	TRBJ2-1	TRBV5-1
TGCAGCGTTCAAGGACGCATGAACACTGAAGCTTTCTTT	CSVQGRMNTEAFF	NA	NA	TRBJ1-1	TRBV29-1
TGCAGCGTTCTCACAGGGTGGGACTATGGCTACACCTTC	CSVLTGWDYGYTF	NA	NA	TRBJ1-2	TRBV29-1
TGTGCCTGGAGTGCCGGGACAGGGGCAGATACGCAGTATTTT	CAWSAGTGADTQYF	TRBD1	NA	TRBJ2-3	TRBV30
TGTGCCAGCAGCTTAGTCGAGGGGCGAGAGACCCAGTACTTC	CASSLVEGRETQYF	NA	NA	TRBJ2-5	TRBV7-6
TGTGCCTGGAGTGGACAGGGGGCGGGGGAGCAGTACTTC	CAWSGQGAGEQYF	TRBD1	NA	TRBJ2-7	TRBV30
TGCAGCGTTGCCCCCCGGGACAGCGAGGGCGAGCAGTACTTC	CSVAPRDSEGEQYF	TRBD1	NA	TRBJ2-7	TRBV29-1
TGTGCCAGCAGCCGGGACTTCACAGATACGCAGTATTTT	CASSRDFTDTQYF	NA	few	TRBJ2-3	TRBV6-5
TGTGCCAGCAGCGTACCAGGGGGCGAGTTGTCAAGCAATCAGCCCCAGCATTTT	CASSVPGGELSSNQPQHF	TRBD1	NA	TRBJ1-5	TRBV9
TGTGCCAGCAGAGTGGCGTTAGGAAAAAACATTCAGTACTTC	CASRVALGKNIQYF	NA	few	TRBJ2-4	TRBV2
TGCGCCAGCAGCCGTGACAGCTCCTACGAGCAGTACTTC	CASSRDSSYEQYF	NA	NA	TRBJ2-7	TRBV4-1